These 18 T cell receptor beta chains originate from one sample sequenced in a study of T cells after yellow fever vaccination. TCRdb used MiXCR to reprocess the 5' RACE reads, holding one entry per CDR3 protein. This sample has tens of thousands of distinct CDR3 sequences, with over 7.5% found just once. The input for sequencing was CD8+ T cells sorted from PBMCs, taken on the day of the yellow fever booster vaccination. Receptors originate from a man between 25 and 39 years old who received the YFV17D yellow fever vaccine.

This clonotype turned up a few times. The chain carries TRBV6-5 and TRBJ2-3; TRBD2 aligns across 11 bases. CDR3 length: 16 residues. Germline loops: CDR1 MNHEY, CDR2 SVGAGI. J gave up 0 bases and V 5 bases, and 4 bases lay outside the gene matches. The CDR3 spells CASSQWTSGSTDTQYF. DNA of the CDR3: TGTGCCAGCAGTCAGTGGACTAGCGGGAGCACAGATACGCAGTATTTT.

CDR3 nucleotides: TGTGCCAGCAGCTTAGGGGGCAAAGAGACCCAGTACTTC. The encoded protein is CASSLGGKETQYF. This chain uses TRBV7-2 with TRBJ2-5, with D perhaps TRBD1 (5 bases). CDR1 SGHTA and CDR2 FQGNSA come from the germline V gene. V shed 1 base and J shed 3 bases, with 6 bases lying between them. CDR3 length equals 13 residues. Variable domain in full (rest from reference TRBV7-2 and TRBJ2-5): GAGVSQSPSNKVTEKGKDVELRCDPISGHTALYWYRQSLGQGLEFLIYFQGNSAPDKSGLPSDRFSAERTGGSVSTLTIQRTQQEDSAVYLCASSLGGKETQYFGPGTRLLVL.

This clonotype has at least ten counts. DNA of the CDR3: TGTGCCAGCAGCCCGGGGCCCTACGAGCAGTACTTC. This codes for CASSPGPYEQYF. The chain couples TRBV7-6 to TRBJ2-7; D is tentatively TRBD1 or TRBD2 (5 bases each). The V and J ends lost 5 bases and 2 bases respectively, with 7 bases between them. The CDR3 consists of 12 residues. Germline V gene sequence: CDR1 SGHVS, CDR2 FNYEAQ.

This chain connects TRBV4-1 to TRBJ2-5, with a possible D match to TRBD2 (5 bases). Trimming left V 1 base short and J 1 base short, with 7 bases between. The CDR3 loop spans 14 amino acids. CDR1 and CDR2 (germline): MGHRA, YSYEKL. The CDR3 sequence: CASSQAAGQETQYF. The CDR3 nucleotides are TGCGCCAGCAGCCAAGCGGCGGGCCAAGAGACCCAGTACTTC.

This clonotype was seen a handful of times. This chain joins TRBV21-1 and TRBJ2-5. TRBV21-1 is shown as a pseudogene. This CDR3 contains 17 residues. The CDR3: CASSNECEQINQETQYF. DNA for the CDR3: TGTGCCAGCAGCAATGAGTGTGAGCAGATTAACCAAGAGACCCAGTACTTC.

This clonotype was seen a handful of times. The V call is TRBV21-1, the J call TRBJ2-1; whether TRBD1, the table's D call, matches the DNA was not checked. TRBV21-1 constitutes a pseudogene. The CDR3 consists of 15 residues. CDR3: CASSSRRGMGNEQFF. CDR3 nucleotide sequence: TGTGCCAGCAGCAGTCGCAGGGGAATGGGAAATGAGCAGTTCTTC.

Concerning this clonotype: It may be a read error: a sequence one base away is much more abundant. The chain combines TRBV7-2 with TRBJ2-5, with D possibly being TRBD1 (6 bases). Trimming shortened V by 10 bases and J by 1 base, and 25 bases separated the two germline ends. In germline, CDR1 is SGHTA, CDR2 FQGNSA. CDR3 size: 17 residues. The CDR3 bases are TGTGCCATCACCTGGGAACAGGGTATGGGATTCCAAGAGACCCAGTACTTC. Residues: CAITWEQGMGFQETQYF.

The chain is built from TRBV4-1 and TRBJ2-5; no definite D call. The CDR3 has 14 residues. Trimming pared 1 base from V and 1 base from J, leaving 7 bases between. Germline loops: CDR1 MGHRA, CDR2 YSYEKL. CDR3 loop: CASSQVGRQETQYF. CDR3 DNA: TGCGCCAGCAGCCAAGTCGGGCGCCAAGAGACCCAGTACTTC.

This clonotype was seen ten or more times. The chain carries TRBV3-1 and TRBJ2-4; D is possibly TRBD2 (5 bases). V was clipped by 1 base and J by 8 bases, with 21 bases between them. There are 17 residues in the CDR3. Looked up from germline, CDR1 is LGHDT and CDR2 is YNNKEL (reference sequence). The CDR3 DNA follows: TGTGCCAGCAGCCAAGTTCCGGGAAGGGTAGAGGAATACATTCAGTACTTC. It encodes CASSQVPGRVEEYIQYF.

This sequence joins TRBV7-2 and TRBJ1-6, with D maybe TRBD1 (5 bases). Germline CDR1 and CDR2: SGHTA and FQGNSA. V dropped 7 bases and J dropped 0 bases, with 16 bases sitting between them. The CDR3 covers 17 residues. In DNA form, the CDR3 reads TGTGCCAGCACCCCGTATTCAGGGAGCTCCTATAATTCACCCCTCCACTTT. Amino acid sequence: CASTPYSGSSYNSPLHF.

This clonotype was picked up a small number of times. V and J are TRBV11-2 and TRBJ2-6; TRBD1 matches at 8 bases. Trimming at V came to 1 base and at J to 0 bases, leaving 11 bases not matched to a gene. This CDR3 region has 20 residues. Germline lookup yields CDR1 SGHAT and CDR2 FQNNGV. Written as DNA, the CDR3 is TGTGCCAGCAGCTTAGGGGTGACAGGGGCCGAGAGCTCTGGGGCCAACGTCCTGACTTTC. It codes for CASSLGVTGAESSGANVLTF.

This clonotype was detected ten times or more. The rearrangement joins TRBV20-1 to TRBJ2-5; maybe TRBD1 (6 bases). The CDR3 totals 15 residues. CDR1 is DFQATT and CDR2 is SNEGSKA in the germline V gene (reference sequence). Trimming stripped 3 bases from V and 2 bases from J, with 16 bases between. The CDR3 DNA is TGCAGTGCTAGCCTCTCCGGGACAACTCAAGAGACCCAGTACTTC. It specifies CSASLSGTTQETQYF.

This clonotype was picked up a small number of times. This chain connects TRBV7-2 to TRBJ2-1, with D uncertain. The CDR3 consists of 14 residues. With 7 bases removed from V and 0 bases from J, the gap between germline ends came to 10 bases. Germline V gene lookup returns CDR1 SGHTA and CDR2 FQGNSA. The CDR3 nucleotides read TGTGCCAGCACCGATATGAGCTCCTACAATGAGCAGTTCTTC. This gives the protein CASTDMSSYNEQFF.

This clonotype was detected ten times or more. The chain couples TRBV21-1 to TRBJ1-1. TRBV21-1 is a recognized pseudogene. This CDR3 has 10 residues. In DNA form, the CDR3 reads TGTGCCTCACCGGCGGGAAGTTTTTTCTTT. It yields the protein CASPAGSFFF.

This clonotype has only a few counts. The chain links TRBV24-1 to TRBJ2-2, with TRBD2 matching 7 bases. From germline, CDR1 is KGHDR and CDR2 SFDVKD. The CDR3 extends over 16 amino acids. Germline trimming cut 3 bases from V and 4 bases from J; bases unmatched to any gene: 7. Here the CDR3 DNA reads TGTGCCACCAGTGATGGCTTGCGGGGGAGCACCGGGGAGCTGTTTTTT. This translates into CATSDGLRGSTGELFF.

In its sample, this clonotype was seen a few times. The chain links TRBV11-2 to TRBJ2-3; 14 bases map to TRBD2. In germline, CDR1 is SGHAT, CDR2 FQNNGV. V was clipped by 4 bases and J by 7 bases; unmatched bases: 13. There are 18 residues in the CDR3. CDR3: CASSSRLGLAGDLNTQYF. The CDR3 nucleotides read TGTGCCAGCAGCTCCCGCCTGGGACTAGCGGGAGATCTGAATACGCAGTATTTT.

CDR3 amino acids: CASSLPGGEKLFF. CDR3 sequence (DNA): TGTGCCAGCAGCTTACCCGGAGGTGAAAAACTGTTTTTT. This chain connects TRBV7-2 to TRBJ1-4; no clear D. The CDR3 has 13 residues. With 2 bases removed from V and 7 bases from J, the gap between germline ends came to 8 bases. From germline, CDR1 is SGHTA and CDR2 FQGNSA.

V gene TRBV12-3 or TRBV12-4 combines with J gene TRBJ2-4; D is unresolved. The V end was cut by 5 bases, the J end by 8 bases, with 13 bases between. The CDR3 sequence is 13 residues long. CDR3 nucleotide sequence: TGTGCCAGCAGTCACCCGGCGCGGTACATTCAGTACTTC. It yields the protein CASSHPARYIQYF.